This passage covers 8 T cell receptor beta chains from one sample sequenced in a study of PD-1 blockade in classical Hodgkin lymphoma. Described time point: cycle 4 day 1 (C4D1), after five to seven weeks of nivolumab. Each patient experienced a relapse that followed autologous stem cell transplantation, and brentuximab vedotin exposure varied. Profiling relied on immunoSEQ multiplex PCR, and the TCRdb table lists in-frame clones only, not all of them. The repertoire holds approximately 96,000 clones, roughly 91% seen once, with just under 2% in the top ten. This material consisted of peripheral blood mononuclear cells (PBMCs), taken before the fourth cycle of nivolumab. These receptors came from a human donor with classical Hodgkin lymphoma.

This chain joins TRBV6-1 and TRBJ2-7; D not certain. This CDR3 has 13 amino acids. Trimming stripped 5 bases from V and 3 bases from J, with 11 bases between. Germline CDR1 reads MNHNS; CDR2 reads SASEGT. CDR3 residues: CASSKQLNYEQYF. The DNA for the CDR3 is TGTGCCAGCAGTAAACAGCTTAACTACGAGCAGTACTTC.

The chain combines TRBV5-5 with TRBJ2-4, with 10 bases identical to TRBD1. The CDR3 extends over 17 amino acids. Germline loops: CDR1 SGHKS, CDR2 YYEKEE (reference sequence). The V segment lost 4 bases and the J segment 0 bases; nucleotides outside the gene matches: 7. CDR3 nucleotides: TGTGCCAGCAGCCCTGGGGACAGGGGCCTAGCCAAAAACATTCAGTACTTC. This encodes CASSPGDRGLAKNIQYF.

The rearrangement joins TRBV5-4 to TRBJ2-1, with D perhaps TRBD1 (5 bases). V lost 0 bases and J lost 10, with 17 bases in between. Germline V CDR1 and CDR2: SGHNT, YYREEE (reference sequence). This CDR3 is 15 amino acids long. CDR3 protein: CASSLAAKQGSEQFF. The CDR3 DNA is TGTGCCAGCAGCTTGGCCGCTAAGCAGGGTAGCGAGCAGTTCTTC.

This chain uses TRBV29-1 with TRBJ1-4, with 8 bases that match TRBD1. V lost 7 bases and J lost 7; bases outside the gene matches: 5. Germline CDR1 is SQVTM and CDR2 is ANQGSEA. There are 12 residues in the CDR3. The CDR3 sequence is CSGGTGLEKLFF. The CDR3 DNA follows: TGCAGCGGAGGGACAGGCCTTGAAAAACTGTTTTTT.

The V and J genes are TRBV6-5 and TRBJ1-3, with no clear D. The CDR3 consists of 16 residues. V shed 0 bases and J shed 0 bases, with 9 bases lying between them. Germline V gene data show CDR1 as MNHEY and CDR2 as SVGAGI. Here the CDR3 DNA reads TGTGCCAGCAGTTACTCGGAAATCAACTCTGGAAACACCATATATTTT. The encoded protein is CASSYSEINSGNTIYF.

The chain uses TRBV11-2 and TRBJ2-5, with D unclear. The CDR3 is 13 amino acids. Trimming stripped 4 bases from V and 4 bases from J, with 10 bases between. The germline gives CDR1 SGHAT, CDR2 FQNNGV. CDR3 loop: CASSSQWVETQYF. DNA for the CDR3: TGTGCCAGCAGCTCACAGTGGGTAGAGACCCAGTACTTC.

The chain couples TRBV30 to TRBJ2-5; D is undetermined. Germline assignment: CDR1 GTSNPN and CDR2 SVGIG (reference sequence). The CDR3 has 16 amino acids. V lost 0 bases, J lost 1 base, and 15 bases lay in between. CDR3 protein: CAWSVIGRNPQETQYF. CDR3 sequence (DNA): TGTGCCTGGAGTGTTATAGGGCGGAATCCCCAAGAGACCCAGTACTTC.

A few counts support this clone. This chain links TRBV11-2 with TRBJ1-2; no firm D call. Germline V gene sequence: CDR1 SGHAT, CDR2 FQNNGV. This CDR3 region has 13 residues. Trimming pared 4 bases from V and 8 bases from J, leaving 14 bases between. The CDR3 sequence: CASSSNPGTGYTF. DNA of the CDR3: TGTGCCAGCAGCTCCAACCCCGGTACGGGCTACACCTTC.